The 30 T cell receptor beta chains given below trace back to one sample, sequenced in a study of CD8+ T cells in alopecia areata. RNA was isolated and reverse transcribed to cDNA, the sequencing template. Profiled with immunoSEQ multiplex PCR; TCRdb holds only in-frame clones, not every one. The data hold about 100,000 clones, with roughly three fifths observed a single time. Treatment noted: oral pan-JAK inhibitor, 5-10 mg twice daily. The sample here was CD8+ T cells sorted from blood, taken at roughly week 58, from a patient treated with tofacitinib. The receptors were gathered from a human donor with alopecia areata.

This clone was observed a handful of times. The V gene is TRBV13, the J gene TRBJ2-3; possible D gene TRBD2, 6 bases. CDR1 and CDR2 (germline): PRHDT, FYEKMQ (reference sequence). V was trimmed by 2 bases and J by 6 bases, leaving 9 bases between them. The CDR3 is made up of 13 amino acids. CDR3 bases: TGTGCCAGCAGCTTACGGGGAGGCGATACGCAGTATTTT. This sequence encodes CASSLRGGDTQYF.

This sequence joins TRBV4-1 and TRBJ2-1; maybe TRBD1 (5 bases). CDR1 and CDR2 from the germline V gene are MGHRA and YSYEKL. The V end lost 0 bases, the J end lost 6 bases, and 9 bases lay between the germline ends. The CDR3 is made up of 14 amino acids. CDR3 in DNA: TGCGCCAGCAGCCAAGAACAGGAAATCAATGAGCAGTTCTTC. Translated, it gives CASSQEQEINEQFF.

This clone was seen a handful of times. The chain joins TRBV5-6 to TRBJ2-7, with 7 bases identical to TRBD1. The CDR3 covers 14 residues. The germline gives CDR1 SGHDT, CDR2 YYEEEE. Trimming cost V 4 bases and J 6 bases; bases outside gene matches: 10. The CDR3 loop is CASSPGAGGTEQYF. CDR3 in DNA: TGTGCCAGCAGCCCTGGGGCAGGGGGTACCGAGCAGTACTTC. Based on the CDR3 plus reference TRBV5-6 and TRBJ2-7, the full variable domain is DAGVTQSPTHLIKTRGQQVTLRCSPKSGHDTVSWYQQALGQGPQFIFQYYEEEERQRGNFPDRFSGHQFPNYSSELNVNALLLGDSALYLCASSPGAGGTEQYFGPGTRLTVT.

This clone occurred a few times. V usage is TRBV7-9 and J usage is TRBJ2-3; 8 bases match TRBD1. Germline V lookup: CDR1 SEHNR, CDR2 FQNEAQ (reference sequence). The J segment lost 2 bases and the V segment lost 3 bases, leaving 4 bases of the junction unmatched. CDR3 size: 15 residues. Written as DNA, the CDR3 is TGTGCCAGCAGCTTCCCGACAGGGGTCACAGATACGCAGTATTTT. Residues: CASSFPTGVTDTQYF.

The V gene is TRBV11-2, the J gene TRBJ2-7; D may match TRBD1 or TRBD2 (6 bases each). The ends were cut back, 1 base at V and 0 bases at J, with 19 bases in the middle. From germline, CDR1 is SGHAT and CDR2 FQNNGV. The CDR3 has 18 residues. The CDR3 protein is CASSLGGAPPLPSYEQYF. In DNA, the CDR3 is TGTGCCAGCAGCTTAGGGGGGGCTCCCCCCCTCCCCTCCTACGAGCAGTACTTC.

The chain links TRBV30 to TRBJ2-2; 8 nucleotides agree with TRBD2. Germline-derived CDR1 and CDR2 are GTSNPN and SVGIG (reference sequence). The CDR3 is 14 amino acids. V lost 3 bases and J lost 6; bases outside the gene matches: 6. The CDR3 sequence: CAWRAGLVAGELFF. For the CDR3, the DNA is TGTGCCTGGAGGGCGGGACTAGTGGCCGGGGAGCTGTTTTTT.

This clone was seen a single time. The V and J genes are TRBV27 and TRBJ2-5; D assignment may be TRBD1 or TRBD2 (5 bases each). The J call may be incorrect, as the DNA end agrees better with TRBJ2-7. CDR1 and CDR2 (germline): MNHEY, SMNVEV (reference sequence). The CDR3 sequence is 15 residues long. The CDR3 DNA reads TGTGCCAGCCTAACTCTTTCTCAGGGACGCTACGAGCAGTACTTC. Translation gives CASLTLSQGRYEQYF.

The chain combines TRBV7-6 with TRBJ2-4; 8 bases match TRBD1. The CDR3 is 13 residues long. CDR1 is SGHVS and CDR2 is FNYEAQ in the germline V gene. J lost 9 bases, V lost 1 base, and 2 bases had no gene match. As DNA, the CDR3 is TGTGCCAGCAGCTTAGGACAGGGGAGCATTCAGTACTTC. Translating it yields CASSLGQGSIQYF. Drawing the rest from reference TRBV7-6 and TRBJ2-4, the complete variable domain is GAGVSQSPRYKVTKRGQDVALRCDPISGHVSLYWYRQALGQGPEFLTYFNYEAQQDKSGLPNDRFSAERPEGSISTLTIQRTEQRDSAMYRCASSLGQGSIQYFGAGTRLSVL.

The CDR3 region is CTSIIEQFF. In nucleotides, the CDR3 is TGCACCAGCATAATAGAGCAGTTCTTC. This sequence joins TRBV1 and TRBJ2-1; the table's D call of TRBD2 was not tested on the DNA. TRBV1 corresponds to a pseudogene. The CDR3 has 9 amino acids.

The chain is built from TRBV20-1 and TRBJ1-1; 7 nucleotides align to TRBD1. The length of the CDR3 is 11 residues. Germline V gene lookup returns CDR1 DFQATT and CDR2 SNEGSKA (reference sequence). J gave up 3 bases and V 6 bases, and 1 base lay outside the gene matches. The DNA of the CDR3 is TGCAGTGCGGGACAGTACACTGAAGCTTTCTTT. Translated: CSAGQYTEAFF.

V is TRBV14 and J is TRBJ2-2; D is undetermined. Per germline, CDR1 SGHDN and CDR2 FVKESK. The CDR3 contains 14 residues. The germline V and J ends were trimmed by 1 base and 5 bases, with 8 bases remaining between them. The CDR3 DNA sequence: TGTGCCAGCAGCCAAGCCCCCCGAACCGGGGAGCTGTTTTTT. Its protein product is CASSQAPRTGELFF.

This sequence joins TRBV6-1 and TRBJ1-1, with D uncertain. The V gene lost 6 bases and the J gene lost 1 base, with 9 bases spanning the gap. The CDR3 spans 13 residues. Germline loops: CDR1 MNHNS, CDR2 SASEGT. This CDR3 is CASRPGGNTEAFF. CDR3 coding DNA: TGTGCCAGCAGACCAGGCGGGAACACTGAAGCTTTCTTT.

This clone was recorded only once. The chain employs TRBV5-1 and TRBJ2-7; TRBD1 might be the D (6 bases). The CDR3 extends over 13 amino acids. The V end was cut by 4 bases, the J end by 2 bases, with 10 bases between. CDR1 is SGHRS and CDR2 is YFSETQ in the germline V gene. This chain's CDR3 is CASSQGHPYEQYF. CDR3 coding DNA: TGCGCCAGCAGCCAGGGACACCCCTACGAGCAGTACTTC.

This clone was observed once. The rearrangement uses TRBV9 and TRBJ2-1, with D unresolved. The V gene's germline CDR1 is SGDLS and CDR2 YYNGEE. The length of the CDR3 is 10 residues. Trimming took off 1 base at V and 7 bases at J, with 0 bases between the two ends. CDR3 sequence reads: CASSVNEQFF. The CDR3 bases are TGTGCCAGCAGCGTAAATGAGCAGTTCTTC.

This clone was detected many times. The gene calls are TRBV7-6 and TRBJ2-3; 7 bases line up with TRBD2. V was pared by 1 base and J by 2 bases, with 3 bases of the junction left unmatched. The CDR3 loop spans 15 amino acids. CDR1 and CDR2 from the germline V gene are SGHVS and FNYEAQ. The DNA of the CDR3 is TGTGCCAGCAGCTTAGGGGAGGGGTACACAGATACGCAGTATTTT. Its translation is CASSLGEGYTDTQYF.

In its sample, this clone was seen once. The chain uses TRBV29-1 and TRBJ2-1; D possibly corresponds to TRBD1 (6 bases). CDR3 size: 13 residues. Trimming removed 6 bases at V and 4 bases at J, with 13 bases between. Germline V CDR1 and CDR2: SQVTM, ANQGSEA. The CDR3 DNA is TGCAGCGTCCCTACAGGGCCATACAATGAGCAGTTCTTC. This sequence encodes CSVPTGPYNEQFF.

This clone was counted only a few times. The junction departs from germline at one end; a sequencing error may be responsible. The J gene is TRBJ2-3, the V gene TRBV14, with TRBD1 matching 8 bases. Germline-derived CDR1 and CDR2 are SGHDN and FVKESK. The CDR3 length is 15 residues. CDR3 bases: TGTGCCAGCAGCGAAGACAGGGGTAGCACAGATACGCAGTATTTT. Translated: CASSEDRGSTDTQYF.

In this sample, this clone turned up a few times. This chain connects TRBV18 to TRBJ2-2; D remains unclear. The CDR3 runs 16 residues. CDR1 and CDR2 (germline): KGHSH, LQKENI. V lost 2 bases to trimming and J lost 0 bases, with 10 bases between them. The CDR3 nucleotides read TGTGCCAGCTCACCATGGTACTATACGAACACCGGGGAGCTGTTTTTT. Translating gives CASSPWYYTNTGELFF.

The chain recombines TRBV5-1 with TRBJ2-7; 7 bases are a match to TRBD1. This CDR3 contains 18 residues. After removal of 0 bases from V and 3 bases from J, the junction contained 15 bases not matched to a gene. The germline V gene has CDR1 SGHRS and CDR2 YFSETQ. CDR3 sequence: CASSLARDSRIMIYEQYF. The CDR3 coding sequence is TGCGCCAGCAGCTTGGCACGGGACAGCCGAATTATGATCTACGAGCAGTACTTC.

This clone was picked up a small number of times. The DNA for the CDR3 is TGTGCCAGCAGGGCCGGACAGGGTAAGACCTACGAGCAGTACTTC. It is translated as CASRAGQGKTYEQYF. The V and J genes are TRBV2 and TRBJ2-7; 8 nucleotides align to TRBD1. The V gene end was trimmed by 6 bases and the J gene end by 2 bases; junction bases not matched to a gene: 9. Germline V lookup: CDR1 SNHLY, CDR2 FYNNEI. CDR3 length: 15 amino acids.

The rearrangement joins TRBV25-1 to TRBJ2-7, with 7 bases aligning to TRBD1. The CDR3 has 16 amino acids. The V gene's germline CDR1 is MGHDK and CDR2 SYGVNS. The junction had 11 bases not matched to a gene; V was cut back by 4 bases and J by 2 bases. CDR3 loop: CASSGLTNRGPYEQYF. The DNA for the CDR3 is TGTGCCAGCAGTGGCCTAACAAACAGGGGACCCTACGAGCAGTACTTC.

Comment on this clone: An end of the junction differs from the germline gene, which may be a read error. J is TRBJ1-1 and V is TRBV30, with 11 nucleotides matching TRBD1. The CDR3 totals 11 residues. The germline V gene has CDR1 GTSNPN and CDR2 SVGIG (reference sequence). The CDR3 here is CAWRQGQGVYF. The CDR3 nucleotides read TGTGCCTGGAGACAGGGACAGGGGGTCTACTTT.

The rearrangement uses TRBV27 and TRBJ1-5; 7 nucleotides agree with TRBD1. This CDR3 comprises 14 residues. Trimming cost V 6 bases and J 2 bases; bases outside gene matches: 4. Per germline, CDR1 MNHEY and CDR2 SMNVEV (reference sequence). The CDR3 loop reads CASRHTGGNQPQHF. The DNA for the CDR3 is TGTGCCAGCAGACATACAGGGGGCAATCAGCCCCAGCATTTT.

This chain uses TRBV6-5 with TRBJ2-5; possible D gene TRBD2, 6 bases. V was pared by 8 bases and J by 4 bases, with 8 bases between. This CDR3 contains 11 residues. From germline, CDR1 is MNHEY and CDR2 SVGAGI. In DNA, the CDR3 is TGTGCCAGCCGGGACTTAGAGACCCAGTACTTC. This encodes CASRDLETQYF.

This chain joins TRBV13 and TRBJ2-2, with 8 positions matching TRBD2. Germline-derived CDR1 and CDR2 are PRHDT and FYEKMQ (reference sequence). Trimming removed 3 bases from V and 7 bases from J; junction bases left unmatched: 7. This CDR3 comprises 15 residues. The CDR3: CASSFRGGLGGELFF. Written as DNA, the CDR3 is TGTGCCAGCAGCTTCCGCGGGGGGCTCGGCGGGGAGCTGTTTTTT.

The CDR3 here is CASSESNYVDEQFF. The CDR3, as DNA: TGCGCCAGCAGTGAGTCGAATTATGTCGATGAGCAGTTCTTC. V is TRBV10-2 and J is TRBJ2-1, with D uncertain. The V gene's germline CDR1 is WSHSY and CDR2 SAAADI. V was pared by 0 bases and J by 8 bases, with 11 bases between. CDR3 length: 14 residues.

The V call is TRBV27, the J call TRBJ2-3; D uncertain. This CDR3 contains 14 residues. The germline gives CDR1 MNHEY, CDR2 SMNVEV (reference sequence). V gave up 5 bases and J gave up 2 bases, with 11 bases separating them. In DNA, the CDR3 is TGTGCCAGCAGTGTTGCAAGAAACACAGATACGCAGTATTTT. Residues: CASSVARNTDTQYF.

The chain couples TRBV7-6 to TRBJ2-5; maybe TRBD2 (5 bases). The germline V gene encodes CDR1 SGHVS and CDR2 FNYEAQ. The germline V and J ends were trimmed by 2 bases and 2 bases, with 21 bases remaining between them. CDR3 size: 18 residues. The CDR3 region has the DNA TGTGCCAGCAGCTTATATGATGGAGCGGTAATTTATCAAGAGACCCAGTACTTC. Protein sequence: CASSLYDGAVIYQETQYF.

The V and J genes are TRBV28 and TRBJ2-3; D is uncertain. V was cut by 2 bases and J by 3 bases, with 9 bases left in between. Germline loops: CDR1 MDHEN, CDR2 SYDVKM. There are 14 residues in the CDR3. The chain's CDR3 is CASSLGWKTDTQYF. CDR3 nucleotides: TGTGCCAGCAGTTTAGGGTGGAAGACAGATACGCAGTATTTT.

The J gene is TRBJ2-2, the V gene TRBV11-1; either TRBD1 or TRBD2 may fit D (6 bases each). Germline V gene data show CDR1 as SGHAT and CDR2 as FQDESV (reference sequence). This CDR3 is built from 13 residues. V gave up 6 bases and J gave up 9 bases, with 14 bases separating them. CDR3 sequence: CASRSGAGRELFF. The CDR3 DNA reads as TGTGCCAGCAGATCGGGGGCAGGGCGGGAGCTGTTTTTT.